Sequencing of this TCR beta chain was carried out in a study of shared T cell receptors in the human thymus. Germline CDR1 MGHDK, CDR2 SYGVNS. Trimming took off 2 bases at V and 1 base at J, with 17 bases between the two ends. The length of the CDR3 is 17 residues. Sequenced by immunoSEQ multiplex PCR; TCRdb stores in-frame clones only, minus some. The sample has approximately 580,000 clones, approximately 80% seen once. These sequences were also reported in another study, on human thymus T cells.

The genes are TRBV25-1 and TRBJ1-2; tentative D call: TRBD1 (5 bases). The clonotype comes from a boy under three years old with a congenital heart defect. Sequenced material: thymocytes. This CDR3 is CASSENDTGSLNYGYTF. CDR3 in DNA: TGTGCCAGCAGTGAAAACGATACAGGTTCCCTTAACTATGGCTACACCTTC.